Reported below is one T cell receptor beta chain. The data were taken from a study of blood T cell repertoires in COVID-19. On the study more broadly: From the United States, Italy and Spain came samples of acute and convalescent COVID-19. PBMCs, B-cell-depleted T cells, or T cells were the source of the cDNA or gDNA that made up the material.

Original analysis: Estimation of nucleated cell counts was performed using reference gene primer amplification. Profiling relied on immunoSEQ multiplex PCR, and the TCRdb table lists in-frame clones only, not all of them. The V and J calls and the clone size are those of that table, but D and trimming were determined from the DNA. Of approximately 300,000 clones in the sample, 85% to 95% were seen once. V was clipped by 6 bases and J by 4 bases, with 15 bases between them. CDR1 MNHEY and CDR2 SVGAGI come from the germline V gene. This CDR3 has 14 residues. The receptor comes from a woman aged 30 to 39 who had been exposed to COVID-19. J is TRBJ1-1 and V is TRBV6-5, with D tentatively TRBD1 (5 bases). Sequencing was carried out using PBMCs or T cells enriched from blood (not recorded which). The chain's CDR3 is CASRGGARSTEAFF. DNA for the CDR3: TGTGCCAGCAGAGGAGGGGCGCGTTCCACTGAAGCTTTCTTT.